A single sample gave rise to the 13 T cell receptor beta chains below, sequenced in a study of shared clonotypes between healthy human individuals. Profiled with immunoSEQ multiplex PCR; TCRdb holds only in-frame clones, not every one. The sample gives 2 million to 2.5 million clones, 90% to 95% of which show up once; 0.35% to 0.5% is in the top ten. Sequencing was done on a sample of naive CD4+ T cells from PBMCs. The subset here: CD45RA+ positively selected. The source is a man between 18 and 29 years old in good health. Some clones in this sample may be carry-over from other donors' samples.

As to this clone: Other DNA sequences in the sample encode the same CDR3. The V gene is TRBV5-1, the J gene TRBJ1-4, with TRBD1 as a possible D gene (6 bases). CDR1 and CDR2 (germline): SGHRS, YFSETQ. The CDR3 contains 14 residues. Trimming stripped 4 bases from V and 1 base from J, with 8 bases between. This chain's CDR3 is CASSLGGTNEKLFF. The CDR3 bases are TGCGCCAGCAGCCTAGGGGGAACTAATGAAAAACTGTTTTTT.

This chain joins TRBV19 and TRBJ2-2; D assignment may be TRBD1 or TRBD2 (5 bases each). CDR3 size: 15 residues. Germline assignment: CDR1 LNHDA and CDR2 SQIVND (reference sequence). V lost 8 bases and J lost 0, with 13 bases in between. CDR3 in DNA: TGTGCCAGTCAGGGATTGGGGGCGAACACCGGGGAGCTGTTTTTT. This encodes CASQGLGANTGELFF.

CDR3 sequence: CASSVGQGRSTEAFF. CDR3 coding DNA: TGTGCCAGCAGCGTAGGACAGGGACGCTCCACTGAAGCTTTCTTT. The chain combines TRBV11-3 with TRBJ1-1; 8 bases align to TRBD1. V shed 5 bases and J 4 bases; nucleotides not matched to a gene: 9. The CDR3 totals 15 residues. Per germline, CDR1 SGHNT and CDR2 YENEEA.

The rearrangement links TRBV2 to TRBJ2-5; TRBD2 matches at 7 bases. CDR3 length equals 13 residues. Losses at the gene ends were 10 bases for V and 3 bases for J; bases not matched to a gene: 8. Germline CDR1 SNHLY, CDR2 FYNNEI. Here the CDR3 reads CATKREGKETQYF. The CDR3 DNA reads TGTGCCACGAAAAGGGAGGGGAAAGAGACCCAGTACTTC.

The rearrangement uses TRBV6-6 and TRBJ2-4; 7 bases map to TRBD2. The germline CDR1 and CDR2 sequences are MNHNY and SVGAGI (reference sequence). V shed 4 bases and J 7 bases; nucleotides not matched to a gene: 13. This CDR3 has 16 amino acids. This chain's CDR3 is CASSSPQGGDRNIQYF. CDR3 nucleotides: TGTGCCAGCAGTTCCCCTCAGGGAGGGGACCGGAACATTCAGTACTTC.

The CDR3 reads CASSLAGGQGSGYTF. CDR3 coding DNA: TGTGCCAGCAGCTTAGCGGGGGGACAGGGTAGTGGCTACACCTTC. The chain employs TRBV7-8 and TRBJ1-2, with 9 nucleotides matching TRBD1. Germline V CDR1 and CDR2: SGHVS, FQNEAQ. The CDR3 consists of 15 residues. V dropped 0 bases and J dropped 7; count of bases not matched to a gene: 6.

The V and J genes are TRBV6-4 and TRBJ1-4; the match to TRBD1 covers 7 bases. The CDR3 runs 15 residues. Trimming took 6 bases from V and 11 from J; bases not matched to a gene: 15. Germline loops: CDR1 MRHNA, CDR2 SNTAGT. The CDR3 DNA sequence: TGTGCCAGCAGCAAAGAGGGACAGATCGGTTCGAAACTGTTTTTT. Translated, it gives CASSKEGQIGSKLFF.

The chain combines TRBV7-8 with TRBJ2-7, with 9 bases that match TRBD1. The CDR3 sequence is 14 residues long. Germline V gene sequence: CDR1 SGHVS, CDR2 FQNEAQ. V dropped 3 bases and J dropped 6; count of bases not matched to a gene: 6. The CDR3: CASSFGDRVAEQYF. The CDR3 DNA follows: TGTGCCAGCAGCTTCGGGGACAGGGTCGCCGAGCAGTACTTC.

V and J are TRBV19 and TRBJ2-2; 8 bases are a match to TRBD2. This CDR3 is built from 14 residues. V gave up 6 bases and J gave up 7 bases; unmatched junction bases: 7. The germline V gene encodes CDR1 LNHDA and CDR2 SQIVND (reference sequence). The DNA of the CDR3 is TGTGCCAGTAGAAAGCGGGAGAGGGGCGGGGAGCTGTTTTTT. As protein: CASRKRERGGELFF.

The genes are TRBV19 and TRBJ1-5, with a weak D call TRBD1 (5 bases). Germline loops: CDR1 LNHDA, CDR2 SQIVND (reference sequence). CDR3 length equals 16 residues. Trimming cost V 3 bases and J 3 bases, with 15 bases left between them. CDR3 coding DNA: TGTGCCAGTAGTATCATGGGGGGTTCCTACAATCAGCCCCAGCATTTT. It is translated as CASSIMGGSYNQPQHF.

V is TRBV14 and J is TRBJ2-7, with 7 bases matching TRBD2. Germline V CDR1 and CDR2: SGHDN, FVKESK. The CDR3 extends over 15 amino acids. Trimming at V came to 1 base and at J to 2 bases, leaving 5 bases not matched to a gene. The CDR3 bases are TGTGCCAGCAGCCAAGCTAGCGGCATAGCCTACGAGCAGTACTTC. It encodes CASSQASGIAYEQYF. Filled out from reference TRBV14 and TRBJ2-7, the complete variable domain reads EAGVTQFPSHSVIEKGQTVTLRCDPISGHDNLYWYRRVMGKEIKFLLHFVKESKQDESGMPNNRFLAERTGGTYSTLKVQPAELEDSGVYFCASSQASGIAYEQYFGPGTRLTVT.

This rearrangement joins TRBV28 to TRBJ2-1; 8 bases match TRBD2. The CDR3 spans 17 residues. With 6 bases clipped from V and 0 bases from J, the junction kept 10 bases outside the gene matches. Germline loops: CDR1 MDHEN, CDR2 SYDVKM. For the CDR3, the DNA is TGTGCCAGCAGATCAACCCGGGGGGGGATCTCCTACAATGAGCAGTTCTTC. Its protein product is CASRSTRGGISYNEQFF.

This clone has a count of ten or more. V is TRBV30 and J is TRBJ1-6, with D hard to call. Deletions cut 4 bases from V and 2 bases from J, with 18 bases between. Germline values: CDR1 GTSNPN, CDR2 SVGIG (reference sequence). The CDR3 runs 17 residues. This chain's CDR3 is CAWTGGSGRTYNSPLHF. CDR3 bases: TGTGCCTGGACCGGCGGTTCCGGGCGGACCTATAATTCACCCCTCCACTTT.